The 24 T cell receptor beta chains listed next were all sequenced from one sample in a study of OX40 agonist ivuxolimab in advanced cancers. Sequencing used immunoSEQ multiplex PCR; TCRdb keeps in-frame clones, though not all of them. The sample carries some 74,000 clones, around 94% recorded once. The specimen comprised CD4+ or CD8+ T cells sorted from blood, sampled in a trial of the OX40 agonist ivuxolimab. The receptors stem from an adult with an advanced solid tumor such as melanoma, head and neck, liver or kidney cancer.

This chain joins TRBV7-8 and TRBJ1-1, with 9 bases matching TRBD1. CDR3 size: 16 residues. Germline-derived CDR1 and CDR2 are SGHVS and FQNEAQ. J gave up 0 bases and V 4 bases, and 6 bases lay outside the gene matches. CDR3 loop: CASSSRTGEMNTEAFF. The DNA for the CDR3 is TGTGCCAGCAGCTCTAGGACAGGGGAGATGAACACTGAAGCTTTCTTT.

V gene TRBV5-8 combines with J gene TRBJ1-1; weak D call: TRBD1 (6 bases). Trimming cost V 2 bases and J 8 bases, with 10 bases left between them. This CDR3 has 12 amino acids. Germline V gene sequence: CDR1 SGHTS, CDR2 YDEGEE. The chain's CDR3 is CASSLGGREAFF. In DNA form, the CDR3 reads TGTGCCAGCAGCTTAGGGGGAAGGGAAGCTTTCTTT.

The chain links TRBV28 to TRBJ2-3; D gene unclear. This CDR3 has 13 residues. V lost 1 base, J lost 8 bases, and 10 bases lay in between. Germline V gene data show CDR1 as MDHEN and CDR2 as SYDVKM. CDR3 sequence reads: CASSLSTEATQYF. CDR3 nucleotide sequence: TGTGCCAGCAGTTTATCAACAGAAGCTACGCAGTATTTT. The full variable domain, its missing parts supplied by reference TRBV28 and TRBJ2-3, is DVKVTQSSRYLVKRTGEKVFLECVQDMDHENMFWYRQDPGLGLRLIYFSYDVKMKEKGDIPEGYSVSREKKERFSLILESASTNQTSMYLCASSLSTEATQYFGPGTRLTVL.

The rearrangement uses TRBV7-6 and TRBJ2-1; 13 positions agree with TRBD2. Looked up from germline, CDR1 is SGHVS and CDR2 is FNYEAQ. This CDR3 is built from 17 residues. Trimming removed 3 bases from V and 5 bases from J; junction bases left unmatched: 7. This CDR3 reads CASSLAELAGGNNEQFF. Here the CDR3 DNA reads TGTGCCAGCAGCTTGGCCGAACTAGCGGGAGGGAACAATGAGCAGTTCTTC.

This clone was recorded once. The chain joins TRBV25-1 to TRBJ2-1; no reliable D call. This CDR3 has 13 amino acids. Germline V CDR1 and CDR2: MGHDK, SYGVNS. Trimming pared 9 bases from V and 6 bases from J, leaving 15 bases between. Written as DNA, the CDR3 is TGTGCCAGTACCCCGGGCCTGCTCAATGAGCAGTTCTTC. Its protein product is CASTPGLLNEQFF.

The V call is TRBV12-5, the J call TRBJ2-1, with unresolved D. Trimming cost V 1 base and J 1 base, with 11 bases left between them. The germline gives CDR1 LGHNT, CDR2 FRNRAP. This CDR3 region has 16 residues. The CDR3 loop reads CASGLAPRGSYNEQFF. The DNA of the CDR3 is TGTGCTAGTGGTTTGGCCCCTCGTGGATCCTACAATGAGCAGTTCTTC.

This chain links TRBV4-1 with TRBJ2-7, with D perhaps TRBD1 (6 bases). The CDR3 consists of 15 residues. The V and J ends lost 0 bases and 0 bases respectively, with 9 bases between them. Germline V gene data show CDR1 as MGHRA and CDR2 as YSYEKL. As DNA, the CDR3 is TGCGCCAGCAGCCAAGATTGGACAGTCTCCTACGAGCAGTACTTC. It yields the protein CASSQDWTVSYEQYF.

The rearrangement joins TRBV7-3 to TRBJ1-5; D is possibly TRBD1 (6 bases). The CDR3 loop spans 13 amino acids. In germline, CDR1 is SGHTA, CDR2 FQGTGA. The germline V and J ends were trimmed by 5 bases and 8 bases, with 13 bases remaining between them. This CDR3 is CASSPTGSEPQHF. The DNA of the CDR3 is TGTGCCAGCAGCCCAACAGGGAGTGAGCCCCAGCATTTT.

The V gene is TRBV19, the J gene TRBJ2-7; no firm D call. The CDR3 length is 14 residues. Deletions cut 5 bases from V and 0 bases from J, with 11 bases between. The V gene's germline CDR1 is LNHDA and CDR2 SQIVND (reference sequence). The CDR3 region is CASSGRHSSYEQYF. The DNA for the CDR3 is TGTGCCAGTAGTGGAAGGCATAGCTCCTACGAGCAGTACTTC.

The chain couples TRBV19 to TRBJ2-1, with D perhaps assigned TRBD1 or TRBD2 (5 bases each). This CDR3 is built from 14 residues. CDR1 LNHDA and CDR2 SQIVND come from the germline V gene (reference sequence). The germline V and J ends were trimmed by 6 bases and 4 bases, with 13 bases remaining between them. Here the CDR3 reads CASSEGRSYNEQFF. DNA of the CDR3: TGTGCCAGTAGCGAGGGACGATCATACAATGAGCAGTTCTTC.

The V gene is TRBV2, the J gene TRBJ2-7; a weak D match, TRBD1 (5 bases). This CDR3 contains 14 residues. Trimming removed 6 bases from V and 0 bases from J, with 12 bases in between. Per germline, CDR1 SNHLY and CDR2 FYNNEI. This chain's CDR3 is CASRSGRDSYEQYF. CDR3 coding DNA: TGTGCCAGCAGATCAGGCAGGGACTCCTACGAGCAGTACTTC.

This chain joins TRBV14 and TRBJ2-1; perhaps TRBD1 as D (5 bases). The CDR3 extends over 15 amino acids. The V gene's germline CDR1 is SGHDN and CDR2 FVKESK. Trimming took off 0 bases at V and 8 bases at J, with 14 bases between the two ends. CDR3: CASSQDLREGDEQFF. The CDR3, as DNA: TGTGCCAGCAGCCAAGATCTCAGGGAAGGAGATGAGCAGTTCTTC.

The chain carries TRBV11-3 and TRBJ1-1, with D perhaps TRBD1 (6 bases). Per germline, CDR1 SGHNT and CDR2 YENEEA. The CDR3 consists of 18 residues. V was shortened by 3 bases and J by 0 bases, with 20 bases between the two germline ends. CDR3 amino acids: CASSFHFDRPFMNTEAFF. CDR3 DNA: TGTGCCAGCAGCTTTCACTTCGACAGGCCCTTTATGAACACTGAAGCTTTCTTT.

The genes are TRBV9 and TRBJ2-2; tentatively, D is TRBD2 (7 bases). Germline V gene sequence: CDR1 SGDLS, CDR2 YYNGEE. V dropped 3 bases and J dropped 3 bases, with 18 bases sitting between them. This CDR3 spans 17 amino acids. This CDR3 reads CASSATETGGHTGELFF. CDR3 bases: TGTGCCAGCAGCGCAACAGAAACCGGGGGGCACACCGGGGAGCTGTTTTTT.

The rearrangement links TRBV2 to TRBJ1-2; tentatively, D is TRBD1 (5 bases). The ends were cut back, 3 bases at V and 7 bases at J, with 15 bases in the middle. The CDR3 extends over 14 amino acids. The germline V gene encodes CDR1 SNHLY and CDR2 FYNNEI. The CDR3 protein is CASSDLVGVGGYTF. As DNA, the CDR3 is TGTGCCAGCAGTGATCTGGTAGGGGTTGGTGGCTACACCTTC.

The V and J genes are TRBV27 and TRBJ1-2, with D maybe TRBD1 (6 bases). V gave up 6 bases and J gave up 4 bases, with 15 bases separating them. This CDR3 spans 14 amino acids. CDR1 and CDR2 (germline): MNHEY, SMNVEV (reference sequence). In nucleotides, the CDR3 is TGTGCCAGCAGACCACAGGGCATAGGCTATGGCTACACCTTC. It encodes CASRPQGIGYGYTF.

CDR3 DNA sequence: TGTGCCAGCAGCTTAAATGACTGGTCCTACGAGCAGTACTTC. Translation: CASSLNDWSYEQYF. The chain combines TRBV7-9 with TRBJ2-7; D is undetermined. This CDR3 spans 14 amino acids. Per the germline V gene, CDR1 is SEHNR and CDR2 is FQNEAQ (reference sequence). Trimming took 2 bases from V and 1 from J, leaving 9 bases between them.

This clone was counted a few times. V gene TRBV7-2 combines with J gene TRBJ1-5; D is ambiguous. The CDR3 covers 15 residues. Trimming removed 5 bases at V and 7 bases at J, with 18 bases between. Germline V CDR1 and CDR2: SGHTA, FQGNSA. Here the CDR3 reads CASSTFRYQNQPQHF. DNA for the CDR3: TGTGCCAGCAGCACTTTCAGGTACCAGAACCAGCCCCAGCATTTT.

The chain couples TRBV6-5 to TRBJ2-3, with D possibly matching TRBD2 (5 bases). V lost 6 bases and J 0 bases, leaving 13 bases between the germline ends. Germline V gene data show CDR1 as MNHEY and CDR2 as SVGAGI. The CDR3 is 15 residues long. DNA of the CDR3: TGTGCCAGCAGCGCCGGGGTAACTAGCACAGATACGCAGTATTTT. Residues: CASSAGVTSTDTQYF.

In this sample, this clone turned up once. V usage is TRBV4-1 and J usage is TRBJ1-2; 7 nucleotides line up with TRBD1. With V trimmed by 4 bases and J by 0 bases, 11 bases remained unmatched. There are 17 residues in the CDR3. Germline V gene lookup returns CDR1 MGHRA and CDR2 YSYEKL. This chain's CDR3 is CASSREGQPTPNYGYTF. CDR3 nucleotide sequence: TGCGCCAGCAGCCGAGAGGGACAGCCGACTCCTAACTATGGCTACACCTTC.

This chain connects TRBV7-6 to TRBJ2-2; D unresolved. Between the trimmed V and J ends, which lost 3 bases and 7 bases, there was a span of 6 bases. The CDR3 spans 12 residues. CDR1 and CDR2 from the germline V gene are SGHVS and FNYEAQ. The CDR3 region is CASSFSRGELFF. DNA for the CDR3: TGTGCCAGCAGCTTTAGTCGCGGGGAGCTGTTTTTT.

The chain has TRBV4-3 and TRBJ2-2; no clear D gene. Germline V gene lookup returns CDR1 LGHNA and CDR2 YSLEER. Trimming shortened V by 2 bases and J by 2 bases, and 6 bases separated the two germline ends. The CDR3 loop spans 14 amino acids. Here the CDR3 reads CASSQPLNTGELFF. The CDR3 coding sequence is TGCGCCAGCAGCCAACCGCTAAACACCGGGGAGCTGTTTTTT.

CDR3 sequence (DNA): TGTGCCAGCAGCTTGGCGACACAGGGGTACGAGCAGTACTTC. Its translation is CASSLATQGYEQYF. This chain links TRBV5-4 with TRBJ2-7; TRBD1 aligns across 7 bases. Germline CDR1 reads SGHNT; CDR2 reads YYREEE (reference sequence). V lost 0 bases, J lost 4 bases, and 4 bases stayed unmatched. The CDR3 contains 14 residues.

CDR3 DNA sequence: TGTGCCAGCAGCGGGCTAGCGGGGGGTATCTCTGGGGCCAACGTCCTGACTTTC. Amino acid sequence: CASSGLAGGISGANVLTF. This chain links TRBV9 with TRBJ2-6, with 11 bases aligning to TRBD2. The CDR3 has 18 residues. V trimming: 3 bases; J trimming: 0 bases; junction bases outside the gene matches: 5. Germline V gene data show CDR1 as SGDLS and CDR2 as YYNGEE.